This T cell receptor (beta chain) came from a study of spatial heterogeneity in lung cancer. The CDR3 spans 13 residues. With 5 bases removed from V and 0 bases from J, the gap between germline ends came to 7 bases. In germline, CDR1 is SGHAT, CDR2 FQNNGV. Many counts were recorded for this clonotype. Time point here: sample taken at primary tumor resection. Material for sequencing was whole RNA from tumor, nontumor lung or frozen PBMC, left unsorted. TCR cDNA molecules were tagged individually, and each one carried a unique molecular identifier. TCRdb independently ran MiXCR on the 5' RACE reads; one entry per CDR3 protein. Of roughly 23,000 distinct CDR3 sequences detected, 4.7% appear once; the ten largest clones hold 4% to 6.5%.

The sequencing used PBMCs, collected at surgery. V and J are TRBV11-2 and TRBJ1-1; no firm D call. This clonotype originated in a male donor with early-stage non-small cell lung cancer. The CDR3 region has the DNA TGTGCCAGCAGCCTTTACATGAACACTGAAGCTTTCTTT. Translation gives CASSLYMNTEAFF.